A single sample gave rise to the 30 T cell receptor beta chains below, sequenced in a study of OX40 agonist ivuxolimab in advanced cancers. Only in-frame clones appear in the TCRdb table, and some are missing; sequencing was by immunoSEQ multiplex PCR. The sample has under 85,000 clones, 93% seen once. Source: CD4+ or CD8+ T cells sorted from blood, taken in a trial of the OX40 agonist ivuxolimab. These receptors all come from an adult with an advanced solid tumor such as melanoma, head and neck, liver or kidney cancer.

The rearrangement uses TRBV19 and TRBJ1-2; unclear D gene. Germline V CDR1 and CDR2: LNHDA, SQIVND (reference sequence). The CDR3 is 12 residues long. Trimming removed 8 bases at V and 1 base at J, with 8 bases between. The CDR3 reads CASVDGNYGYTF. The CDR3 bases are TGTGCCAGTGTGGACGGTAACTATGGCTACACCTTC.

CDR3 loop: CASSPKTGTDVYEQYF. CDR3 DNA sequence: TGTGCCAGCAGCCCCAAAACCGGGACAGATGTCTACGAGCAGTACTTC. The chain has TRBV13 and TRBJ2-7; TRBD1 aligns across 7 bases. The V gene end was trimmed by 5 bases and the J gene end by 3 bases; junction bases not matched to a gene: 13. The V gene's germline CDR1 is PRHDT and CDR2 FYEKMQ (reference sequence). The CDR3 loop spans 16 amino acids.

The rearrangement joins TRBV27 to TRBJ2-2; perhaps TRBD1 as D (5 bases). Looked up from germline, CDR1 is MNHEY and CDR2 is SMNVEV (reference sequence). The CDR3 loop spans 15 amino acids. The germline V and J ends were trimmed by 6 bases and 11 bases, with 22 bases remaining between them. The CDR3 reads CASRINIGVDAELFF. DNA for the CDR3: TGTGCCAGCAGGATCAATATAGGGGTGGATGCAGAGCTGTTTTTT.

The chain is built from TRBV19 and TRBJ1-2, with D possibly matching TRBD1 (6 bases). The germline gives CDR1 LNHDA, CDR2 SQIVND (reference sequence). With 2 bases removed from V and 3 bases from J, the gap between germline ends came to 10 bases. CDR3 size: 14 residues. CDR3 residues: CASSIWTEDYGYTF. The CDR3 bases are TGTGCCAGTAGTATATGGACAGAAGACTATGGCTACACCTTC.

This chain connects TRBV27 to TRBJ2-7, with 11 bases matching TRBD2. This CDR3 comprises 14 residues. With V trimmed by 3 bases and J by 2 bases, 0 bases remained unmatched. CDR1 MNHEY and CDR2 SMNVEV come from the germline V gene (reference sequence). Written as DNA, the CDR3 is TGTGCCAGCAGTTTTAGCGGGAGGGCCTACGAGCAGTACTTC. Amino acid sequence: CASSFSGRAYEQYF.

The CDR3 coding sequence is TGTGCCAGCAGTTTAGGGGGTACGCAGTATTTT. It codes for CASSLGGTQYF. The chain couples TRBV27 to TRBJ2-3; D possibly uses TRBD1 or TRBD2 (5 bases each). The CDR3 contains 11 residues. V was trimmed by 2 bases and J by 8 bases, leaving 5 bases between them. The germline V gene encodes CDR1 MNHEY and CDR2 SMNVEV (reference sequence).

The J gene is TRBJ2-2, the V gene TRBV27; D is unclear. This CDR3 region has 12 residues. From germline, CDR1 is MNHEY and CDR2 SMNVEV (reference sequence). The V end lost 5 bases, the J end lost 7 bases, and 8 bases lay between the germline ends. The CDR3 protein is CASSDASGELFF. The DNA for the CDR3 is TGTGCCAGCAGTGACGCGAGCGGGGAGCTGTTTTTT.

V is TRBV4-3 and J is TRBJ2-4, with D perhaps TRBD1 (6 bases). Deletions cut 4 bases from V and 6 bases from J, with 13 bases between. Germline V gene data show CDR1 as LGHNA and CDR2 as YSLEER. This CDR3 comprises 14 residues. CDR3 sequence reads: CASSRYRERNIQYF. CDR3 coding DNA: TGCGCCAGCAGCCGATACAGGGAGCGAAACATTCAGTACTTC.

The chain joins TRBV15 to TRBJ2-7; D unclear. The CDR3 has 14 residues. Trimming left V 4 bases short and J 4 bases short, with 14 bases between. Looked up from germline, CDR1 is LNHNV and CDR2 is YYDKDF (reference sequence). The CDR3 protein is CATSTLLQEYEQYF. CDR3 sequence (DNA): TGTGCCACCAGCACCCTACTTCAAGAGTACGAGCAGTACTTC.

Only a few counts were recorded for this clone. The J gene is TRBJ2-1, the V gene TRBV2, with a possible D match to TRBD1 (5 bases). V lost 5 bases and J 7 bases, leaving 21 bases between the germline ends. The germline V gene encodes CDR1 SNHLY and CDR2 FYNNEI. This CDR3 contains 16 residues. For the CDR3, the DNA is TGTGCCAGCAGTAGCTCTAGGGGCCAACTCGAGAATGAGCAGTTCTTC. It translates to CASSSSRGQLENEQFF.

The chain recombines TRBV13 with TRBJ2-1, with 7 bases aligning to TRBD2. The CDR3 covers 15 residues. J gave up 4 bases and V 1 base, and 4 bases lay outside the gene matches. CDR1 and CDR2 (germline): PRHDT, FYEKMQ (reference sequence). Here the CDR3 reads CASSLASGRYNEQFF. Here the CDR3 DNA reads TGTGCCAGCAGCTTAGCTAGCGGTCGATACAATGAGCAGTTCTTC.

A remark on this clone: This CDR3 is also generated by other DNA sequences in the sample. The chain links TRBV4-1 to TRBJ2-5, with D maybe TRBD2 (7 bases). CDR1 and CDR2 (germline): MGHRA, YSYEKL. The V gene lost 0 bases and the J gene lost 5 bases, with 13 bases spanning the gap. The CDR3 spans 15 residues. CDR3 DNA sequence: TGCGCCAGCAGCCAAGATGGGGGGGGCGCGGAGACCCAGTACTTC. Translation gives CASSQDGGGAETQYF.

The J gene is TRBJ2-1, the V gene TRBV6-5; D call uncertain. Germline CDR1 MNHEY, CDR2 SVGAGI. Trimming pared 6 bases from V and 7 bases from J, leaving 13 bases between. The CDR3 spans 13 residues. In DNA, the CDR3 is TGTGCCAGCAGCCCTCTAGGGTCGAATGAGCAGTTCTTC. It yields the protein CASSPLGSNEQFF.

The V and J genes are TRBV13 and TRBJ2-1; 15 bases match TRBD2. V lost 4 bases, J lost 7 bases, and 8 bases stayed unmatched. The germline V gene encodes CDR1 PRHDT and CDR2 FYEKMQ (reference sequence). The CDR3 totals 17 residues. The CDR3 spells CASSSRTSGGASNEQFF. DNA for the CDR3: TGTGCCAGCAGCTCGCGGACTAGCGGGGGGGCGAGTAATGAGCAGTTCTTC.

The rearrangement joins TRBV6-1 to TRBJ1-1, with D maybe TRBD1 (6 bases). Trimming shortened V by 3 bases and J by 4 bases, and 15 bases separated the two germline ends. From germline, CDR1 is MNHNS and CDR2 SASEGT. The CDR3 sequence is 15 residues long. The CDR3 loop is CASSDRGPPSTEAFF. In DNA form, the CDR3 reads TGTGCCAGCAGTGACCGGGGGCCGCCCAGCACTGAAGCTTTCTTT.

This chain connects TRBV12-5 to TRBJ1-2; 7 nucleotides agree with TRBD1. This CDR3 has 14 amino acids. Trimming removed 3 bases from V and 3 bases from J; junction bases left unmatched: 4. Germline lookup yields CDR1 LGHNT and CDR2 FRNRAP. In DNA, the CDR3 is TGTGCTAGTGGTTTAGGGGGCTCTTACTATGGCTACACCTTC. This sequence encodes CASGLGGSYYGYTF. The whole variable domain, remainder taken from reference TRBV12-5 and TRBJ1-2, is DARVTQTPRHKVTEMGQEVTMRCQPILGHNTVFWYRQTMMQGLELLAYFRNRAPLDDSGMPKDRFSAEMPDATLATLKIQPSEPRDSAVYFCASGLGGSYYGYTFGSGTRLTVV.

The CDR3 DNA sequence: TGTGCCTGGGGACTCAGGGGGCCCGACTCCTACGAGCAGTACTTC. It translates to CAWGLRGPDSYEQYF. The rearrangement joins TRBV30 to TRBJ2-5, with 8 bases fitting TRBD1. With the DNA end fitting TRBJ2-7 better, the J assignment may be wrong. Germline V gives CDR1 GTSNPN, CDR2 SVGIG (reference sequence). This CDR3 spans 15 amino acids.

The chain is built from TRBV5-6 and TRBJ2-2, with 7 bases lining up with TRBD2. The CDR3 consists of 14 residues. The germline CDR1 and CDR2 sequences are SGHDT and YYEEEE. V was pared by 3 bases and J by 7 bases, with 6 bases of the junction left unmatched. The CDR3, as DNA: TGTGCCAGCAGCTGGCGGGAGATTAGCGGGGAGCTGTTTTTT. It specifies CASSWREISGELFF.

This sequence joins TRBV13 and TRBJ2-1; D ambiguous. V was shortened by 0 bases and J by 0 bases, with 9 bases between the two germline ends. The germline V gene encodes CDR1 PRHDT and CDR2 FYEKMQ (reference sequence). The CDR3 is 16 residues long. The CDR3 region has the DNA TGTGCCAGCAGCTTAGGGTGGGGTAGCTCCTACAATGAGCAGTTCTTC. This gives the protein CASSLGWGSSYNEQFF.

The chain has TRBV7-8 and TRBJ2-1, with 8 positions matching TRBD1. Germline V gene sequence: CDR1 SGHVS, CDR2 FQNEAQ. The CDR3 sequence is 15 residues long. Trimming took 1 base from V and 10 from J; bases not matched to a gene: 9. Written as DNA, the CDR3 is TGTGCCAGCAGCTTAGGCTACACGCCAGGGGGCGAGCAGTTCTTC. Protein product: CASSLGYTPGGEQFF.

The chain joins TRBV6-5 to TRBJ2-1, with D tentatively TRBD2 (5 bases). Germline V gene lookup returns CDR1 MNHEY and CDR2 SVGAGI. The CDR3 sequence is 16 residues long. Trimming cost V 4 bases and J 2 bases, with 15 bases left between them. CDR3 protein: CASSFYSSGAYNEQFF. In nucleotides, the CDR3 is TGTGCCAGCAGTTTCTACTCGTCCGGGGCCTACAATGAGCAGTTCTTC.

This rearrangement joins TRBV5-1 to TRBJ2-7; 14 bases map to TRBD2. The CDR3 has 16 amino acids. V dropped 4 bases and J dropped 4; count of bases not matched to a gene: 7. Germline assignment: CDR1 SGHRS and CDR2 YFSETQ. The DNA of the CDR3 is TGCGCCAGCAGCCCGCGACTAGCGGGGGGGAAGTACGAGCAGTACTTC. Translation: CASSPRLAGGKYEQYF.

V gene TRBV6-5 combines with J gene TRBJ2-2; no definite D call. This CDR3 has 13 amino acids. Germline loops: CDR1 MNHEY, CDR2 SVGAGI. With 2 bases removed from V and 6 bases from J, the gap between germline ends came to 7 bases. The CDR3 DNA follows: TGTGCCAGCAGTTACGATGGAGCCGGGGAGCTGTTTTTT. This codes for CASSYDGAGELFF.

This clone came up a few times. The rearrangement joins TRBV15 to TRBJ1-2; D possibly corresponds to TRBD1 (6 bases). The CDR3 sequence is 13 residues long. Trimming removed 3 bases from V and 6 bases from J, with 11 bases in between. Germline assignment: CDR1 LNHNV and CDR2 YYDKDF (reference sequence). CDR3 residues: CATSSPGAHGYTF. The DNA for the CDR3 is TGTGCCACCAGCAGCCCGGGGGCACATGGCTACACCTTC. The variable domain in full, with the rest retrieved from reference TRBV15 and TRBJ1-2, is DAMVIQNPRYQVTQFGKPVTLSCSQTLNHNVMYWYQQKSSQAPKLLFHYYDKDFNNEADTPDNFQSRRPNTSFCFLDIRSPGLGDTAMYLCATSSPGAHGYTFGSGTRLTVV.

This clone was picked up a small number of times. V usage is TRBV20-1 and J usage is TRBJ1-2, with 7 bases that match TRBD1. Trimming took 6 bases from V and 8 from J; bases not matched to a gene: 6. Looked up from germline, CDR1 is DFQATT and CDR2 is SNEGSKA (reference sequence). The length of the CDR3 is 11 residues. The CDR3 DNA sequence: TGCAGTGCCCCGACAGGGAGGGGCTACACCTTC. Translated: CSAPTGRGYTF.

The chain couples TRBV5-5 to TRBJ2-7, with D unresolved. Germline V CDR1 and CDR2: SGHKS, YYEKEE (reference sequence). V lost 0 bases to trimming and J lost 3 bases, with 7 bases between them. CDR3 size: 13 residues. This CDR3 is CASSLGTDYEQYF. The CDR3 DNA reads as TGTGCCAGCAGCTTGGGGACCGACTACGAGCAGTACTTC.

The CDR3 reads CASSQDLPGAVTDTQYF. DNA for the CDR3: TGCGCCAGCAGCCAAGATCTTCCGGGGGCAGTGACAGATACGCAGTATTTT. The chain is built from TRBV4-3 and TRBJ2-3; perhaps D is TRBD1 or TRBD2 (6 bases each). Looked up from germline, CDR1 is LGHNA and CDR2 is YSLEER. The CDR3 loop spans 17 amino acids. V lost 0 bases and J 3 bases, leaving 16 bases between the germline ends.

The chain has TRBV6-6 and TRBJ2-5; a possible D gene is TRBD2 (5 bases). CDR1 is MNHNY, CDR2 SVGAGI, per germline (reference sequence). Between the trimmed V and J ends, which lost 2 bases and 1 base, there was a span of 8 bases. The CDR3 has 14 residues. This CDR3 reads CASSYGGIQETQYF. Written as DNA, the CDR3 is TGTGCCAGCAGTTACGGAGGAATCCAAGAGACCCAGTACTTC.

The V gene is TRBV7-9, the J gene TRBJ1-1; possibly TRBD1 for D (6 bases). This CDR3 contains 16 residues. V was pared by 2 bases and J by 4 bases, with 17 bases between. Germline CDR1 reads SEHNR; CDR2 reads FQNEAQ (reference sequence). CDR3 in amino acids: CASSLRAGAQITEAFF. The CDR3, as DNA: TGTGCCAGCAGCTTAAGGGCAGGGGCACAGATCACTGAAGCTTTCTTT.

The rearrangement links TRBV2 to TRBJ2-4; D gene ambiguous. There are 12 residues in the CDR3. Trimming removed 10 bases from V and 0 bases from J, with 7 bases in between. Germline V gene lookup returns CDR1 SNHLY and CDR2 FYNNEI. The CDR3 loop is CANLGAKNIQYF. The CDR3 bases are TGTGCCAACCTTGGAGCCAAAAACATTCAGTACTTC.